The entry below gives a single T cell receptor (beta chain) sequence along with its context. V lost 6 bases, J lost 5 bases, and 15 bases lay in between. Germline-derived CDR1 and CDR2 are SQVTM and ANQGSEA. This CDR3 comprises 13 residues. The data were taken from a study of blood T cell repertoires in COVID-19. The protocol was immunoSEQ multiplex PCR, while the TCRdb copy is restricted to in-frame clones and leaves out a portion. The table has approximately 65,000 clones, approximately 86% seen once. The chain is built from TRBV29-1 and TRBJ2-3; D might be TRBD1 (6 bases). Sequencing was carried out using peripheral blood. This sequence was found in a man aged 35 to 55 with acute or convalescent COVID-19. CDR3 sequence: CSVQGWDGDTQYF. The CDR3 DNA follows: TGCAGCGTACAGGGTTGGGATGGAGATACGCAGTATTTT.